Listed here are 12 T cell receptor beta chains from one sample, sequenced in a study of blood T cell repertoires in COVID-19. Here immunoSEQ multiplex PCR was the method, and the copy in TCRdb shows in-frame clones only, minus some. The repertoire holds 150,000 to 200,000 clones, with about 80% as singletons. Input material: peripheral blood. The receptors come from a human donor with acute or convalescent COVID-19. The donor label of this sample is uncertain.

The CDR3 sequence is CASSIDGQGNTEAFF. The CDR3 DNA reads TGTGCCAGTAGTATAGACGGACAGGGGAACACTGAAGCTTTCTTT. The chain links TRBV19 to TRBJ1-1, with 8 bases aligning to TRBD1. CDR1 LNHDA and CDR2 SQIVND come from the germline V gene (reference sequence). The length of the CDR3 is 15 residues. V dropped 0 bases and J dropped 1; count of bases not matched to a gene: 1.

The chain has TRBV30 and TRBJ1-3, with D perhaps matching TRBD1 (5 bases). V was trimmed by 0 bases and J by 0 bases, leaving 15 bases between them. Germline V gene sequence: CDR1 GTSNPN, CDR2 SVGIG (reference sequence). The CDR3 runs to 17 residues. CDR3 region: CAWSVRSGPSSGNTIYF. The CDR3 bases are TGTGCCTGGAGTGTACGTTCAGGGCCTAGCTCTGGAAACACCATATATTTT.

The CDR3 coding sequence is TGTGCCCAGGGGGCCGGTACCTACGAGCAGTACTTC. Its translation is CAQGAGTYEQYF. This chain uses TRBV30 with TRBJ2-7; 8 bases are a match to TRBD1. Germline V gene sequence: CDR1 GTSNPN, CDR2 SVGIG (reference sequence). The V segment lost 8 bases and the J segment 2 bases; nucleotides outside the gene matches: 5. This CDR3 has 12 amino acids.

The CDR3: CASSLETDGGYTF. CDR3 coding DNA: TGTGCCAGCAGCTTAGAGACAGATGGTGGCTACACCTTC. The V and J genes are TRBV7-6 and TRBJ1-2; a possible D gene is TRBD1 (5 bases). CDR1 SGHVS and CDR2 FNYEAQ come from the germline V gene. V gave up 1 base and J gave up 7 bases, with 10 bases separating them. The CDR3 is 13 residues long.

The chain links TRBV19 to TRBJ2-1, with TRBD2 matching 7 bases. Germline values: CDR1 LNHDA, CDR2 SQIVND (reference sequence). Unmatched junction bases numbered 13, after V lost 11 bases and J lost 3 bases. The CDR3 has 15 residues. CDR3 sequence: CASRYSGGLYNEQFF. DNA of the CDR3: TGTGCCTCTAGATACTCGGGAGGTCTCTACAATGAGCAGTTCTTC.

The chain couples TRBV13 to TRBJ2-5; D unresolved. The V gene's germline CDR1 is PRHDT and CDR2 FYEKMQ (reference sequence). The CDR3 has 13 amino acids. V was shortened by 3 bases and J by 2 bases, with 7 bases between the two germline ends. CDR3 in DNA: TGTGCCAGCAGCTTGACACCTCAAGAGACCCAGTACTTC. Translated, it gives CASSLTPQETQYF. The whole variable domain, filled in from reference TRBV13 and TRBJ2-5, reads AAGVIQSPRHLIKEKRETATLKCYPIPRHDTVYWYQQGPGQDPQFLISFYEKMQSDKGSIPDRFSAQQFSDYHSELNMSSLELGDSALYFCASSLTPQETQYFGPGTRLLVL.

The gene calls are TRBV5-6 and TRBJ1-1; D gene ambiguous. Germline V lookup: CDR1 SGHDT, CDR2 YYEEEE. This CDR3 is 16 amino acids long. Trimming took 0 bases from V and 1 from J, leaving 13 bases between them. CDR3 region: CASSLGGFSANTEAFF. CDR3 nucleotide sequence: TGTGCCAGCAGCTTGGGAGGGTTCTCGGCGAACACTGAAGCTTTCTTT. Using reference TRBV5-6 and TRBJ1-1 for the parts outside the CDR3, the full variable domain is DAGVTQSPTHLIKTRGQQVTLRCSPKSGHDTVSWYQQALGQGPQFIFQYYEEEERQRGNFPDRFSGHQFPNYSSELNVNALLLGDSALYLCASSLGGFSANTEAFFGQGTRLTVV.

CDR3 sequence (DNA): TGTGCCAGCAGCCCTGTGGGAGGGCCTAATGAAAAACTGTTTTTT. It specifies CASSPVGGPNEKLFF. This chain joins TRBV2 and TRBJ1-4; D is uncertain. The V and J ends lost 6 bases and 3 bases respectively, with 14 bases between them. The germline CDR1 and CDR2 sequences are SNHLY and FYNNEI. CDR3 size: 15 residues.

The rearrangement joins TRBV11-2 to TRBJ2-1, with D maybe TRBD1 (7 bases). V lost 5 bases to trimming and J lost 16 bases, with 27 bases between them. The CDR3 length is 15 residues. Germline values: CDR1 SGHAT, CDR2 FQNNGV. Here the CDR3 reads CASSTEGASRDSFFF. CDR3 DNA: TGTGCCAGCAGCACGGAGGGGGCCTCCCGGGACAGCTTCTTCTTC.

The chain recombines TRBV7-2 with TRBJ2-1; 9 bases map to TRBD1. Germline V gene lookup returns CDR1 SGHTA and CDR2 FQGNSA. The CDR3 is made up of 16 amino acids. The trim removed 1 base at V and 8 bases at J, leaving 9 bases unmatched. CDR3 in DNA: TGTGCCAGCAGCTTAGTAGGGACAGGGTTGGGGGATGAGCAGTTCTTC. Its translation is CASSLVGTGLGDEQFF.

The J gene is TRBJ1-2, the V gene TRBV5-1, with D perhaps matching TRBD1 (6 bases). The CDR3 is made up of 14 amino acids. Germline CDR1 and CDR2: SGHRS and YFSETQ. Trimming left V 1 base short and J 8 bases short, with 15 bases between. CDR3 sequence (DNA): TGCGCCAGCAGCTTGTATGGGGGGGGCGAGGGCTACACCTTC. Its translation is CASSLYGGGEGYTF.

The chain joins TRBV6-5 to TRBJ2-7; 7 bases line up with TRBD1. After removal of 2 bases from V and 0 bases from J, the junction contained 7 bases not matched to a gene. The germline V gene has CDR1 MNHEY and CDR2 SVGAGI. The CDR3 has 16 amino acids. The CDR3 reads CASSYLSGTVSYEQYF. CDR3 DNA sequence: TGTGCCAGCAGTTACCTTTCCGGGACAGTCTCCTACGAGCAGTACTTC.